This T cell receptor (beta chain) was recorded in a study of OX40 agonist ivuxolimab in advanced cancers. Sequencing was performed with immunoSEQ multiplex PCR; in TCRdb, only in-frame clones are kept and a portion is missing. The sample has fewer than 80,000 clones; approximately 85% are singletons. This sequence originates from an adult with an advanced solid tumor such as melanoma, head and neck, liver or kidney cancer. Source: CD4+ or CD8+ T cells sorted from blood, taken in a trial of the OX40 agonist ivuxolimab.

As DNA, the CDR3 is TGTGCCAGCAGCCCATATAGGGTCGGACGATCCTACGAGCAGTACTTC. Translation: CASSPYRVGRSYEQYF. The V and J genes are TRBV7-8 and TRBJ2-7, with D unclear. Germline values: CDR1 SGHVS, CDR2 FQNEAQ. This CDR3 is 16 amino acids long. V lost 5 bases to trimming and J lost 1 base, with 18 bases between them.